Below, 7 T cell receptor beta chains from the same sample are listed, as sequenced in a study of beta chain features in type 1 diabetes. The entirety of the isolated RNA underwent reverse transcription, so expressed TCRB transcripts were sequenced. Measured with immunoSEQ multiplex PCR; TCRdb has only the in-frame clones, and not every one. This table holds hundreds of thousands of clones, 12% to 15% found once. Sequences were obtained from central memory CD4+ T cells from blood. Every receptor here comes from a man aged 25 to 45 in good health.

The chain couples TRBV5-1 to TRBJ1-4; D may be TRBD1 (5 bases). Per germline, CDR1 SGHRS and CDR2 YFSETQ. V lost 4 bases and J 7 bases, leaving 14 bases between the germline ends. This CDR3 contains 14 residues. Here the CDR3 reads CASSPGQETEKLFF. The CDR3 bases are TGCGCCAGCAGCCCGGGGCAGGAGACTGAAAAACTGTTTTTT. The full variable domain, its missing parts supplied by reference TRBV5-1 and TRBJ1-4, is KAGVTQTPRYLIKTRGQQVTLSCSPISGHRSVSWYQQTPGQGLQFLFEYFSETQRNKGNFPGRFSGRQFSNSRSEMNVSTLELGDSALYLCASSPGQETEKLFFGSGTQLSVL.

The sample holds a few counts of this clone. J is TRBJ2-3 and V is TRBV6-6; the D is unclear. The germline V gene has CDR1 MNHNY and CDR2 SVGAGI (reference sequence). The CDR3 consists of 15 residues. V lost 5 bases and J 2 bases, leaving 14 bases between the germline ends. CDR3 amino acids: CASSPRGYPTDTQYF. The CDR3 DNA reads TGTGCCAGCAGTCCTCGTGGCTACCCCACAGATACGCAGTATTTT.

This clone showed up many times. This same CDR3 is encoded by further DNA sequences in the sample. The chain has TRBV2 and TRBJ2-6; D not certain. The germline CDR1 and CDR2 sequences are SNHLY and FYNNEI. The CDR3 extends over 15 amino acids. Deletions cut 5 bases from V and 0 bases from J, with 8 bases between. CDR3 protein: CASSSGASGANVLTF. The CDR3, as DNA: TGTGCCAGCAGTTCAGGCGCCTCTGGGGCCAACGTCCTGACTTTC.

The J gene is TRBJ1-1, the V gene TRBV2; TRBD1 is a possible D gene (5 bases). The CDR3 spans 16 residues. The ends were cut back, 7 bases at V and 6 bases at J, with 24 bases in the middle. From germline, CDR1 is SNHLY and CDR2 FYNNEI. Here the CDR3 DNA reads TGTGCCAGCACCCCCCTCCGAGGGGCCCGGAGCGCTGAAGCTTTCTTT. Residues: CASTPLRGARSAEAFF.

The table lists this clone with a few counts. The chain is built from TRBV5-1 and TRBJ1-4; D unclear. The CDR3 length is 14 residues. Per germline, CDR1 SGHRS and CDR2 YFSETQ. Trimming removed 4 bases from V and 3 bases from J, with 10 bases in between. The CDR3 loop reads CASSPQLANEKLFF. CDR3 coding DNA: TGCGCCAGCAGCCCCCAACTGGCTAATGAAAAACTGTTTTTT. Supplemented by reference TRBV5-1 and TRBJ1-4, the full variable domain reads KAGVTQTPRYLIKTRGQQVTLSCSPISGHRSVSWYQQTPGQGLQFLFEYFSETQRNKGNFPGRFSGRQFSNSRSEMNVSTLELGDSALYLCASSPQLANEKLFFGSGTQLSVL.

Only a few counts were recorded for this clone. V and J are TRBV19 and TRBJ2-5; 8 bases map to TRBD1. This CDR3 comprises 18 residues. V trimming: 3 bases; J trimming: 2 bases; junction bases outside the gene matches: 14. Germline values: CDR1 LNHDA, CDR2 SQIVND (reference sequence). CDR3 sequence (DNA): TGTGCCAGTAGTATTTCGGGACAGGTTGTCGTGGGGCAAGAGACCCAGTACTTC. Amino acid sequence: CASSISGQVVVGQETQYF.

This clone was seen repeatedly, ten times or more. This chain uses TRBV10-3 with TRBJ2-3; D uncertain. V shed 7 bases and J shed 5 bases, with 13 bases lying between them. The CDR3 length is 13 residues. Germline CDR1 is ENHRY and CDR2 is SYGVKD. CDR3 region: CAITPDSGDTQYF. The CDR3 coding sequence is TGTGCCATCACCCCGGATAGTGGAGATACGCAGTATTTT.